A selection of T cell receptor beta chains follows, all from one sample in a study of T cells after yellow fever vaccination. MiXCR was run by TCRdb on the 5' RACE reads, yielding one entry per CDR3 protein. The sample carries about 250,000 distinct CDR3 sequences, approximately 3.8% recorded once. The source material was PBMCs, sampled 15 days after the yellow fever booster vaccination. The receptors shown here come from a man younger than 30 who received the YFV17D yellow fever vaccine. CDR3s include the opening cysteine and the closing phenylalanine or tryptophan. Fields, in order: V gene, CDR3 length, clone size, D gene, J gene, CDR3 protein, CDR3 DNA. The D gene is left open where the match is weak. A row's size may be missing; if present it is once, few, many or a size class.

TRBV7-7	13	many	-	TRBJ2-7	CASSPNPGQEQYF	TGTGCCAGCAGCCCCAACCCCGGACAGGAGCAGTACTTC
TRBV10-3	15	many	-	TRBJ2-1	CAIRGQLSSYNEQFF	TGTGCCATCAGGGGCCAGCTAAGCTCCTACAATGAGCAGTTCTTC
TRBV4-2	15	many	TRBD2	TRBJ2-2	CASRGTSGYTGELFF	TGTGCCAGCAGGGGGACTAGCGGATACACCGGGGAGCTGTTTTTT
TRBV7-3	15	many	-	TRBJ2-4	CASSLDSTAKNIQYF	TGTGCCAGCAGCCTCGACAGTACGGCCAAAAACATTCAGTACTTC
TRBV5-1	15	many	TRBD2	TRBJ2-3	CASRGPSGGPDTQYF	TGCGCCAGCCGGGGCCCGAGCGGGGGGCCAGATACGCAGTATTTT
TRBV7-2	16	many	-	TRBJ2-3	CASSLSSSTLTDTQYF	TGTGCCAGCAGCTTAAGCTCATCGACACTCACAGATACGCAGTATTTT
TRBV6-5	15	many	TRBD2	TRBJ2-1	CASRHLADSYNEQFF	TGTGCCAGCAGACACCTAGCGGACTCCTACAATGAGCAGTTCTTC
TRBV27	14	many	-	TRBJ1-1	CASMRGTMNTEAFF	TGTGCCAGCATGAGGGGGACCATGAACACTGAAGCTTTCTTT
TRBV7-9	15	many	-	TRBJ2-3	CASSLMITLTDTQYF	TGTGCCAGCAGCTTAATGATCACCCTAACAGATACGCAGTATTTT
TRBV20-1	14	many	-	TRBJ2-5	CSASSGVSQETQYF	TGCAGTGCTAGTTCTGGTGTGAGCCAAGAGACCCAGTACTTC
TRBV19	13	many	-	TRBJ1-1	CASSSGVGTEAFF	TGTGCCAGTAGTTCAGGGGTGGGCACTGAAGCTTTCTTT
TRBV29-1	12	many	TRBD1	TRBJ1-1	CSVGQGRTEAFF	TGCAGCGTGGGACAGGGGCGAACTGAAGCTTTCTTT
TRBV4-3	16	many	-	TRBJ1-2	CASSPNNGGANYGYTF	TGCGCCAGCAGCCCGAATAATGGCGGAGCTAACTATGGCTACACCTTC
TRBV7-6	16	many	TRBD2	TRBJ2-5	CASSLLGTSGIETQYF	TGTGCCAGCAGCCTTCTAGGGACTAGCGGGATCGAGACCCAGTACTTC
TRBV29-1	13	many	-	TRBJ1-1	CSVRTLMNTEAFF	TGCAGCGTCCGGACCCTGATGAACACTGAAGCTTTCTTT
TRBV23-1	15	many	-	TRBJ1-6	CASSPHKDRGVPLHF	TGCGCCAGCAGTCCACATAAGGACCGGGGAGTACCCCTCCACTTT
TRBV4-1	14	-	-	TRBJ1-5	CASSPILGSQPQHF	TGCGCCAGCAGCCCAATCCTCGGGTCCCAGCCCCAGCATTTT
TRBV25-1	15	many	-	TRBJ2-1	CASSEKGRASGEQFF	TGTGCCAGCAGTGAAAAGGGACGAGCGTCGGGTGAGCAGTTCTTC
TRBV29-1	12	many	TRBD1	TRBJ2-7	CSAMRQGGEQYF	TGCAGCGCAATGCGACAGGGGGGTGAGCAGTACTTC
TRBV6-1	16	-	TRBD1	TRBJ1-2	CASITPGQGADYGYTF	TGTGCCAGTATTACCCCGGGACAGGGGGCAGACTATGGCTACACCTTC
TRBV12-3/TRBV12-4	14	many	TRBD2	TRBJ2-3	CASSFREGADTQYF	TGTGCCAGCAGTTTCCGGGAGGGTGCAGATACGCAGTATTTT
TRBV7-9	15	many	TRBD1	TRBJ2-3	CASSPGTGTTDTQYF	TGTGCCAGCAGCCCCGGGACAGGGACCACAGATACGCAGTATTTT
TRBV20-1	12	many	-	TRBJ2-7	CSANGVGYEQYF	TGCAGTGCTAACGGGGTAGGTTACGAGCAGTACTTC
TRBV7-2	14	many	TRBD1	TRBJ2-3	CASSLNRGQDTQYF	TGTGCCAGCAGCCTCAACAGGGGTCAAGATACGCAGTATTTT
TRBV5-6	18	-	-	TRBJ1-1	CASSLGPLPIEGGTEAFF	TGTGCCAGCAGCTTGGGCCCCCTACCCATCGAGGGAGGCACTGAAGCTTTCTTT
TRBV20-1	15	many	-	TRBJ2-2	CSAARGPGNTGELFF	TGCAGTGCTGCCCGGGGGCCGGGGAACACCGGGGAGCTGTTTTTT
TRBV14	11	many	-	TRBJ2-1	CASSQGTIQFF	TGTGCCAGCAGCCAAGGCACAATACAGTTCTTC
TRBV6-5	11	many	-	TRBJ2-5	CASSYGGTQYF	TGTGCCAGCAGTTACGGGGGGACCCAGTACTTC
TRBV7-2	15	many	TRBD2	TRBJ2-1	CASTSRGVPYNEQFF	TGTGCCAGCACGAGCCGGGGGGTCCCATACAATGAGCAGTTCTTC
TRBV5-4	16	many	-	TRBJ2-3	CASSLGLQLETDTQYF	TGTGCCAGCAGCTTGGGATTACAGCTGGAAACAGATACGCAGTATTTT
TRBV4-2	14	many	-	TRBJ2-5	CASSQELYSETQYF	TGTGCCAGCAGCCAAGAGCTGTACTCGGAGACCCAGTACTTC
TRBV6-5	15	many	-	TRBJ1-2	CASRGTLTDPWGYTF	TGTGCCAGCAGGGGAACTCTGACAGATCCTTGGGGCTACACCTTC
TRBV27	13	many	-	TRBJ2-5	CASSFQGRETQYF	TGTGCCAGCAGTTTTCAGGGGAGAGAGACCCAGTACTTC
TRBV7-2	18	few	TRBD2	TRBJ2-1	CASSSSGLSGGGYNEQFF	TGTGCCAGCAGCTCCTCGGGACTAAGCGGGGGTGGTTACAATGAGCAGTTCTTC
TRBV19	14	many	TRBD2	TRBJ2-4	CASSQGLGRNIQYF	TGTGCCAGTAGTCAGGGACTAGGCCGCAACATTCAGTACTTC
TRBV7-9	14	many	-	TRBJ1-1	CASSLANRYTEAFF	TGTGCCAGCAGCTTAGCGAATCGGTACACTGAAGCTTTCTTT
TRBV7-9	14	many	-	TRBJ1-1	CASSFPRTWAEAFF	TGTGCCAGCAGCTTCCCCCGCACTTGGGCTGAAGCTTTCTTT
TRBV4-3	14	many	-	TRBJ2-7	CASSQDGQSYEQYF	TGCGCCAGCAGCCAAGACGGACAGTCCTACGAGCAGTACTTC
TRBV3-1	14	many	-	TRBJ1-6	CASSQRDNNSPLHF	TGTGCCAGCAGCCAACGAGACAATAATTCACCCCTCCACTTT
TRBV20-1	11	many	-	TRBJ1-2	CSGQGSYGYTF	TGCAGTGGGCAGGGTTCCTATGGCTACACCTTC
TRBV6-5	20	-	TRBD2	TRBJ2-5	CASSHLAGGPSSRLQETQYF	TGTGCCAGCAGCCACTTGGCGGGGGGCCCCTCTAGCCGCCTCCAAGAGACCCAGTACTTC
TRBV7-8	15	many	-	TRBJ1-1	CASSSKGDSGTEAFF	TGTGCCAGCAGCTCCAAGGGCGACTCGGGAACTGAAGCTTTCTTT
TRBV7-6	16	many	-	TRBJ2-3	CASSLAGGPSTDTQYF	TGTGCCAGCAGCTTAGCCGGGGGACCAAGCACAGATACGCAGTATTTT
TRBV7-9	14	many	-	TRBJ1-2	CASSLAQSKNYYTF	TGTGCCAGCAGCTTGGCTCAATCTAAGAATTACTACACCTTC
TRBV29-1	14	many	-	TRBJ2-2	CSVARGQDLGELFF	TGCAGCGTCGCGCGAGGGCAGGACCTCGGGGAGCTGTTTTTT
TRBV6-1	22	many	-	TRBJ1-4	CASSGPDRLTISGVSGGEKLFF	TGTGCCAGCAGTGGTCCCGACCGCTTGACAATATCTGGGGTTTCGGGCGGTGAAAAACTGTTTTTT
TRBV20-1	14	many	TRBD2	TRBJ2-5	CSATSGGIVETQYF	TGCAGTGCTACCAGCGGGGGGATTGTAGAGACCCAGTACTTC
TRBV10-3	13	many	-	TRBJ1-3	CAIPWEAGNTIYF	TGTGCCATCCCTTGGGAGGCGGGAAACACCATATATTTT
TRBV29-1	12	many	-	TRBJ2-5	CSGAGPAETQYF	TGCAGCGGGGCAGGTCCAGCAGAGACCCAGTACTTC